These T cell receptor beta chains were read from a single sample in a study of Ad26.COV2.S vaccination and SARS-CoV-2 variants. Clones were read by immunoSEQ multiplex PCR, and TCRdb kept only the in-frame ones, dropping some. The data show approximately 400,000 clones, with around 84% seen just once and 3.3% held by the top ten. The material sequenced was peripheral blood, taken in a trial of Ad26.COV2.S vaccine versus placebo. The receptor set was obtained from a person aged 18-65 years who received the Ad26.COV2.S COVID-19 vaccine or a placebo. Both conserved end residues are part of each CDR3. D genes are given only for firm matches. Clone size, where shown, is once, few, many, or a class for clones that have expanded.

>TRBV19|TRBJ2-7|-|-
CASSFSPREGNSYEQYF
TGTGCCAGTAGTTTCTCCCCCCGCGAAGGGAACTCCTACGAGCAGTACTTC
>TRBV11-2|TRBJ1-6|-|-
CASSFSGVNSPLHF
TGTGCCAGCAGCTTCTCAGGGGTGAATTCACCCCTCCACTTT
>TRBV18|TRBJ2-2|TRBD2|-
CASSGQLAGASTGELFF
TGTGCCAGCTCAGGGCAACTAGCGGGAGCCAGCACCGGGGAGCTGTTTTTT
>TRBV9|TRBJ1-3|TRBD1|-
CASSDTGGVGNTIYF
TGTGCCAGCAGCGACACAGGGGGTGTAGGAAACACCATATATTTT
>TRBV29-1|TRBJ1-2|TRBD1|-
CSARDREPGYTF
TGCAGCGCTCGGGACAGGGAACCTGGCTACACCTTC
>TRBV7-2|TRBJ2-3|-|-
CASSLDGLSSADTQYF
TGTGCCAGCAGCTTAGATGGGCTCTCAAGCGCAGATACGCAGTATTTT
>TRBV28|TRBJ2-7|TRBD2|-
CASSSPFQREGSLLNYEQYF
TGTGCCAGCAGTTCCCCCTTCCAGCGGGAGGGATCGCTATTAAACTACGAGCAGTACTTC
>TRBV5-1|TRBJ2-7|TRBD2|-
CASSTTGLAEGHAF
TGCGCCAGCAGCACCACGGGACTAGCGGAGGGTCACGCATTC
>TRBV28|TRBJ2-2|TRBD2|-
CASKTVAGGDLGELFF
TGTGCCAGCAAGACCGTAGCGGGAGGAGACCTCGGGGAGCTGTTTTTT
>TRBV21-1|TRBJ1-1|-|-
CASSKDSRQRNTEAFF
TGTGCCAGCAGCAAAGATTCTAGGCAGAGAAACACTGAAGCTTTCTTT
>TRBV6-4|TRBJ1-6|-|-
CASRPGPNNSPLHF
TGTGCCAGCCGACCGGGACCCAATAATTCACCCCTCCACTTT
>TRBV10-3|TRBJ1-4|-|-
CAISRAGGEKLFF
TGTGCCATCAGCAGGGCGGGGGGTGAAAAACTGTTTTTT
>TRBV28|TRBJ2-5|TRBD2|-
CATSGGPLPETQYF
TGTGCCACCTCGGGAGGGCCTTTACCGGAGACCCAGTACTTC
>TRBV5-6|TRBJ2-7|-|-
CASSMGNYEQYF
TGTGCCAGCAGCATGGGAAACTACGAGCAGTACTTC
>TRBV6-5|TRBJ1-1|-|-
CASNQGTEAFF
TGTGCCAGCAACCAGGGCACTGAAGCTTTCTTT
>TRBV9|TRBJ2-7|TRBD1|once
CASSPRQGGTYEQYF
TGTGCCAGCAGCCCGCGACAGGGGGGAACCTACGAGCAGTACTTC
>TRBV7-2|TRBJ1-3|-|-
CASSSYIQADVGNTIYF
TGTGCCAGCAGCTCCTATATCCAGGCGGACGTTGGAAACACCATATATTTT
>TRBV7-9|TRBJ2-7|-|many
CASSPSSYEQYF
TGTGCCAGCAGCCCGAGCTCCTACGAGCAGTACTTC
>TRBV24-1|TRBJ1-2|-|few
CATSDPGEGYGYTF
TGTGCCACCAGTGACCCAGGGGAAGGCTATGGCTACACCTTC
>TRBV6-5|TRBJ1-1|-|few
CASSHRDRQPEAFF
TGTGCCAGCAGTCACCGGGACCGGCAGCCTGAAGCTTTCTTT
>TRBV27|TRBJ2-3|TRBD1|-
CASSDRGTSTDTQYF
TGTGCCAGCAGCGACAGGGGAACTAGCACAGATACGCAGTATTTT
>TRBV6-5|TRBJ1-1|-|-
CASIFRIPRNTEAFF
TGTGCCAGCATCTTCAGAATCCCCCGGAACACTGAAGCTTTCTTT
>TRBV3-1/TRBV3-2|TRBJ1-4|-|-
CASSPSRPGERTHLEKLFF
TGTGCCAGCAGCCCGTCCCGCCCGGGGGAACGCACCCACCTTGAAAAACTGTTTTTT
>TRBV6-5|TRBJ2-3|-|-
CASSYGGSTDTQYF
TGTGCCAGCAGTTACGGGGGAAGCACAGATACGCAGTATTTT
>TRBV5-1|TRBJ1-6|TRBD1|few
CASSSPGQGPNSPLHF
TGCGCCAGCAGCTCGCCCGGACAGGGCCCTAATTCACCCCTCCACTTT
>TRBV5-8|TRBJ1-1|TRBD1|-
CASSLWDRGAFF
TGTGCCAGCAGCTTGTGGGACAGGGGAGCTTTCTTT
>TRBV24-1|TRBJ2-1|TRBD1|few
CATSDPQGMNNEQFF
TGTGCCACCAGTGACCCACAGGGGATGAACAATGAGCAGTTCTTC
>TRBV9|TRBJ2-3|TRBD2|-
CASSPSGGVTDTQYF
TGTGCCAGCAGCCCAAGTGGGGGGGTCACAGATACGCAGTATTTT
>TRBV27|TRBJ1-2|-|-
CASSLRDIGYGYTF
TGTGCCAGCAGTTTACGAGACATAGGCTATGGCTACACCTTC
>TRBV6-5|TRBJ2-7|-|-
CASSYSSMSSEQYF
TGTGCCAGCAGTTACTCCAGCATGTCGTCCGAGCAGTACTTC
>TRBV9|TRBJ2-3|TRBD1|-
CASSAIDRGWDTQYF
TGTGCCAGCAGCGCAATAGACAGGGGGTGGGATACGCAGTATTTT
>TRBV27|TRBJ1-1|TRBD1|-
CASRTGGAGNTEAFF
TGTGCCAGCAGGACAGGGGGCGCTGGGAACACTGAAGCTTTCTTT
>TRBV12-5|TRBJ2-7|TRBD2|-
CASGGGLVSSYEQYF
TGTGCTAGTGGCGGGGGACTAGTATCCTCCTACGAGCAGTACTTC
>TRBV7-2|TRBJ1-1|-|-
CASIGQMNTEAFF
TGTGCCAGCATCGGGCAAATGAACACTGAAGCTTTCTTT
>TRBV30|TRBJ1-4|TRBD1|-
CAWSGPGQGEYEKLFF
TGTGCCTGGAGTGGACCCGGACAGGGGGAGTATGAAAAACTGTTTTTT
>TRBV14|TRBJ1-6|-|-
CASSPSRNSPLHF
TGTGCCAGCAGCCCGTCCAGGAATTCACCCCTCCACTTT
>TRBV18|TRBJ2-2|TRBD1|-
CASSPGQATTGELFF
TGTGCCAGCTCACCGGGACAGGCGACGACCGGGGAGCTGTTTTTT
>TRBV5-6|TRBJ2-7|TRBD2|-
CASSHSGGIYEQYF
TGTGCCAGCAGCCATAGCGGGGGGATCTACGAGCAGTACTTC
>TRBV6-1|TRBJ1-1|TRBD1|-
CASSEAPRGTEAFF
TGTGCCAGCAGTGAAGCCCCCAGGGGGACTGAAGCTTTCTTT
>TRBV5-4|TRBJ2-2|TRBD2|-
CASSRDYLANTGELFF
TGTGCCAGCAGCCGGGACTATCTGGCGAACACCGGGGAGCTGTTTTTT
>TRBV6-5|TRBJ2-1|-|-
CASSYSSGSNEQFF
TGTGCCAGCAGTTACTCGTCCGGGAGCAATGAGCAGTTCTTC
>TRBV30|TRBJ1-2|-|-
CAWSVGDSYGYTF
TGTGCCTGGAGTGTTGGGGATAGCTATGGCTACACCTTC
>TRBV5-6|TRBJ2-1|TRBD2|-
CASSLPTSDPYNEQFF
TGTGCCAGCAGCTTGCCTACTAGCGATCCCTACAATGAGCAGTTCTTC
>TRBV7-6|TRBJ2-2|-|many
CASSLVPGLNTGELFF
TGTGCCAGCAGCTTAGTGCCTGGACTTAACACCGGGGAGCTGTTTTTT
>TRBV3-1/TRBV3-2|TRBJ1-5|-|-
CASSQTGLAGGPRSTDTQHF
TGTGCCAGCAGCCAAACTGGACTAGCGGGAGGGCCACGTAGCACAGATACGCAGCATTTT
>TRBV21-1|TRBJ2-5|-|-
CATYSGRAETQYF
TGTGCCACTTATAGCGGGAGAGCGGAGACCCAGTACTTC
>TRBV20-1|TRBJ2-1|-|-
CSASVGARSYNEQFF
TGCAGTGCTAGTGTGGGGGCCCGCTCCTACAATGAGCAGTTCTTC
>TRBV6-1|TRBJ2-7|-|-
CASSEAPGAYEQYF
TGTGCCAGCAGTGAAGCCCCAGGGGCGTACGAGCAGTACTTC
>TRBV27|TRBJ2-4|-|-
CASSAGTENIQYF
TGTGCCAGCAGTGCGGGGACAGAAAACATTCAGTACTTC
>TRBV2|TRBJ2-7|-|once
CASTRDGYEQYF
TGTGCCAGCACCCGGGACGGGTACGAGCAGTACTTC
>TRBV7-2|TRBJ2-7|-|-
CASSKGGTVMSEQYF
TGTGCCAGCAGCAAGGGGGGGACTGTGATGAGCGAGCAGTACTTC
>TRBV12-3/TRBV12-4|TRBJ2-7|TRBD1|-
CASTPMDRDEQYF
TGTGCCAGCACCCCGATGGACAGGGACGAGCAGTACTTC
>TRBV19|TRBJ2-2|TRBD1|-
CASNRGRRGTNTGELFF
TGTGCCAGTAACAGGGGGCGGCGGGGGACGAACACCGGGGAGCTGTTTTTT
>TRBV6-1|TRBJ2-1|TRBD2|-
CASSERVNLAGHEQFF
TGTGCCAGCAGTGAAAGGGTAAACCTAGCGGGACATGAGCAGTTCTTC
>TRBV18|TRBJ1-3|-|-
CASSPYRVLSGNTIYF
TGTGCCAGCTCACCCTACAGGGTTTTGTCTGGAAACACCATATATTTT